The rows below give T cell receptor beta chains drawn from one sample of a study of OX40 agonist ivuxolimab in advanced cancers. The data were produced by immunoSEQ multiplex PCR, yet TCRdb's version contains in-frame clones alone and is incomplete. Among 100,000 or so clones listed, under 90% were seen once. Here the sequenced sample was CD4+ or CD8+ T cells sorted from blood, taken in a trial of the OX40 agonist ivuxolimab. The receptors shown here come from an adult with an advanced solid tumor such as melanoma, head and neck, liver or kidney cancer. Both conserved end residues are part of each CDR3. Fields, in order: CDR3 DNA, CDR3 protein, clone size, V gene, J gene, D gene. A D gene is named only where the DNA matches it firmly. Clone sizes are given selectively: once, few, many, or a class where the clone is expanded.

CDR3nt: TGCGCCAGCAGCGAGACAGGGATGAACACTGAAGCTTTCTTT; CDR3aa: CASSETGMNTEAFF; abundance: .; v_gene: TRBV5-1; j_gene: TRBJ1-1; d_gene: TRBD1
CDR3nt: TGTGCCAGCAGTACCGGGAGCTCTGGCTACACCTTC; CDR3aa: CASSTGSSGYTF; abundance: few; v_gene: TRBV6-1; j_gene: TRBJ1-2; d_gene: .
CDR3nt: TGCGCCAGCAGCCCGGGACAGATCTCTGGAAACACCATATATTTT; CDR3aa: CASSPGQISGNTIYF; abundance: .; v_gene: TRBV5-1; j_gene: TRBJ1-3; d_gene: TRBD1
CDR3nt: TGCAGCGTTGATGGATTCCGCGGGGGGCTAAACACCTTC; CDR3aa: CSVDGFRGGLNTF; abundance: .; v_gene: TRBV29-1; j_gene: TRBJ1-2; d_gene: .
CDR3nt: TGCGCCAGCAGCCAAGTACGAGCGGGAGGGGCCACAGATACGCAGTATTTT; CDR3aa: CASSQVRAGGATDTQYF; abundance: .; v_gene: TRBV4-1; j_gene: TRBJ2-3; d_gene: TRBD2
CDR3nt: TGTGCCAGCAGTGAATTGTCGCTGCCCCTTGGGAATGAGCAGTTCTTC; CDR3aa: CASSELSLPLGNEQFF; abundance: .; v_gene: TRBV6-1; j_gene: TRBJ2-1; d_gene: .
CDR3nt: TGTGCCAGCAGCGCAGACAGGCCTGGGGCCAACGTCCTGACTTTC; CDR3aa: CASSADRPGANVLTF; abundance: .; v_gene: TRBV9; j_gene: TRBJ2-6; d_gene: .
CDR3nt: TGTGCCAGCAGCTCCGTGGGACTAGCTTACAATGAGCAGTTCTTC; CDR3aa: CASSSVGLAYNEQFF; abundance: .; v_gene: TRBV7-6; j_gene: TRBJ2-1; d_gene: TRBD2
CDR3nt: TGCGCCAGCAGTTTACAGGGGGGGGAGACCCAGTACTTC; CDR3aa: CASSLQGGETQYF; abundance: .; v_gene: TRBV10-2; j_gene: TRBJ2-5; d_gene: .
CDR3nt: TGCGCCAGCAGCCGCGGGACAGGCCGAGATACGCAGTATTTT; CDR3aa: CASSRGTGRDTQYF; abundance: .; v_gene: TRBV4-1; j_gene: TRBJ2-3; d_gene: TRBD1
CDR3nt: TGTGCCAGCTCAGGGAGCGGGAGTTACGAGCAGTACTTC; CDR3aa: CASSGSGSYEQYF; abundance: few; v_gene: TRBV18; j_gene: TRBJ2-7; d_gene: TRBD2
CDR3nt: TGTGCCAGCAGCTTAGATTTTGGCCAGGCCAGCTCCTACGAGCAGTACTTC; CDR3aa: CASSLDFGQASSYEQYF; abundance: .; v_gene: TRBV11-2; j_gene: TRBJ2-7; d_gene: .
CDR3nt: TGTGCCAGCAGGAGGGGGACAGTGAACACCGGGGAGCTGTTTTTT; CDR3aa: CASRRGTVNTGELFF; abundance: .; v_gene: TRBV2; j_gene: TRBJ2-2; d_gene: TRBD1
CDR3nt: TGTGCCAGCAGCAACATAGCGAGACGACAAAGTCGGGCCAACGTCCTGACTTTC; CDR3aa: CASSNIARRQSRANVLTF; abundance: once; v_gene: TRBV11-2; j_gene: TRBJ2-6; d_gene: .
CDR3nt: TGTGCCAGTCTCGAACATCAGGGGGCTTATGGCTACACCTTC; CDR3aa: CASLEHQGAYGYTF; abundance: .; v_gene: TRBV18; j_gene: TRBJ1-2; d_gene: TRBD1
CDR3nt: TGTGCCACCCAAGGGGGGCGGTACAATGAGCAGTTCTTC; CDR3aa: CATQGGRYNEQFF; abundance: .; v_gene: TRBV2; j_gene: TRBJ2-1; d_gene: .